The source of this T cell receptor beta chain is a study of cytotoxic CD8 clonotypes in ibrutinib-treated CLL (dated by TCRdb to the early 2020s). About the investigation overall: In this cohort, some 16 patients were treatment-naive and more than 9 were relapsed/refractory, while some 18 had unmutated IGHV. Longitudinal samples were obtainable from about 30% of the roughly 86 participants in the trial. The response samples were drawn at a median of approximately 12 months into treatment, with a range of roughly 6 to 40 months. On average, each sample had roughly 250,000 productive templates and more than 85,000 productive rearrangements. Responses were partial in roughly 24 patients and complete in 2; after median about 70 months follow-up, 14 stayed in remission and roughly twelve progressed. Every remission and progressive disease sample was obtained while ibrutinib was still being received by the patients. Cryopreserved peripheral blood mononuclear cells were obtained before treatment, at response, and at either sustained remission or disease progression.

Study-wide findings and limitations: At baseline, clonality was higher than in age-matched healthy donors and showed a strong correlation with circulating CD8+ T-cell counts. At ibrutinib response clonality went up, during sustained remission it held steady, and at progression it dropped back toward baseline. Sampling times were not matched between patients in sustained remission and patients whose disease was progressing, and lymph node repertoires were not examined. Public clonotypes were rare and either shrank or stayed stable during treatment, and the rise in clonality at ibrutinib response reflected expansion of private clonotypes.

A note on this clone: Its binding antigen is unknown. No quality values exist for individual bases; no much larger clone is one base distant.

The germline ends are 8 bases apart after V is trimmed by 4 bases and J by 7 bases. The germline V gene specifies MNHEY as CDR1 and SVGAGI as CDR2. Inclusive of the bounding cysteine and phenylalanine, the CDR3 is 12 residues long. The kept DNA is CDR3 alone, 36 bases in frame from the first base. The goal of deep resolution MiSeq sequencing was a depth between 1 in 1 million and 1 in 200,000 T cells, and coverage averaged 10x per clonotype. The immunoSEQ hsTCRB Kit was used to generate TCR beta libraries. As for the authors' bioinformatics: The data were analyzed with ImmunoSEQ Analyzer and ImmunoSEQ Data Assistant, and V, D and J gene assignments followed IMGT definitions. Clonality, which ranges from 0 to 1, was calculated by subtracting the normalized Shannon entropy of productive rearrangement frequencies from one. Only overrepresented clonotypes making up at least 0.05% of each patient's repertoire were included in the public clonotype analysis. Repertoires from approximately 12 age-matched healthy donors in immuneACCESS were used as clonality controls. TCRdb's version of the immuneACCESS table is confined to in-frame rearrangements and falls short of the full clone set. An unresolved V gene accounts for under half of the shortfall where checked; the remainder is of unknown origin. The V and J calls and clone size come from that table; D and trimming were worked out from the DNA. This sample has fewer than 400,000 clones in its table, and roughly 70% of those were observed once. The ten most abundant clones make up roughly 6.7% of the sample.

For TCR beta library preparation, approximately 2 micrograms of genomic DNA were isolated from cryopreserved PBMCs. Longitudinal blood samples from CLL patients on ibrutinib monotherapy underwent high-throughput TCR beta sequencing. Patients were enrolled in a phase 2 open-label single-center ibrutinib monotherapy trial. The chain joins TRBV6-5 to TRBJ1-5; the D gene is not confidently resolved. This receptor was identified in a human donor with chronic lymphocytic leukemia. The sequenced sample was PBMCs, obtained after 36 months of ibrutinib treatment. The CDR3 in this case is CASSSMGQPQHF. The DNA sequence is given as TGTGCCAGCAGTTCTATGGGGCAGCCCCAGCATTTT.